The 17 T cell receptor beta chains below were found in one sample sequenced in a study of OX40 agonist ivuxolimab in advanced cancers. TCRdb's table, derived via immunoSEQ multiplex PCR, lists solely in-frame clones and lacks some. Seen here are approximately 70,000 clones, approximately 78% observed once, and the top ten hold 0.4% to 0.45%. Specimen: CD4+ or CD8+ T cells sorted from blood, collected in a trial of the OX40 agonist ivuxolimab. The receptor source for this set is an adult with an advanced solid tumor such as melanoma, head and neck, liver or kidney cancer.

The chain is built from TRBV2 and TRBJ2-4; D may be TRBD1 or TRBD2 (6 bases each). CDR3 length equals 16 residues. The germline gives CDR1 SNHLY, CDR2 FYNNEI. Trimming left V 6 bases short and J 6 bases short, with 21 bases between. The CDR3 DNA is TGTGCCAGCAGCCCCGGGGGCAGCCTCAGGGGAAACATTCAGTACTTC. It codes for CASSPGGSLRGNIQYF.

This clone was counted only a few times. Other DNA variants within this sample encode the same CDR3. The chain has TRBV5-1 and TRBJ1-6; 10 bases are a match to TRBD1. Germline assignment: CDR1 SGHRS and CDR2 YFSETQ. V gave up 0 bases and J gave up 8 bases; unmatched junction bases: 5. The CDR3 loop spans 16 amino acids. DNA of the CDR3: TGCGCCAGCAGCTTGGGGTGGGACAGGGGTTATTCACCCCTCCACTTT. This gives the protein CASSLGWDRGYSPLHF.

The DNA of the CDR3 is TGTGCCAGCAGCGGGGGACAGGGACCCTACGAGCAGTACTTC. It translates to CASSGGQGPYEQYF. The J gene is TRBJ2-7, the V gene TRBV28, with TRBD1 matching over 9 bases. Germline lookup yields CDR1 MDHEN and CDR2 SYDVKM. CDR3 length equals 14 residues. V shed 6 bases, J shed 2 bases, and the junction held 5 bases outside the gene matches.

The rearrangement links TRBV30 to TRBJ2-1; TRBD2 matches at 10 bases. The V segment lost 4 bases and the J segment 2 bases; nucleotides outside the gene matches: 2. CDR1 is GTSNPN and CDR2 is SVGIG in the germline V gene (reference sequence). This CDR3 contains 14 residues. The CDR3 DNA reads TGTGCCTGGACCGGGACTAGCGCCTACAATGAGCAGTTCTTC. As protein: CAWTGTSAYNEQFF.

CDR3 amino acids: CASSPGLKETQYF. The CDR3 DNA reads as TGTGCCAGCAGCCCGGGACTAAAAGAGACCCAGTACTTC. The V and J genes are TRBV7-2 and TRBJ2-5, with 7 bases aligning to TRBD2. The CDR3 consists of 13 residues. The germline CDR1 and CDR2 sequences are SGHTA and FQGNSA. The junction had 3 bases not matched to a gene; V was cut back by 5 bases and J by 3 bases. The complete variable domain, with remaining parts taken from reference TRBV7-2 and TRBJ2-5, reads GAGVSQSPSNKVTEKGKDVELRCDPISGHTALYWYRQSLGQGLEFLIYFQGNSAPDKSGLPSDRFSAERTGGSVSTLTIQRTQQEDSAVYLCASSPGLKETQYFGPGTRLLVL.

This rearrangement joins TRBV6-4 to TRBJ2-3; no reliable D call. Trimming stripped 3 bases from V and 2 bases from J, with 9 bases between. Germline V CDR1 and CDR2: MRHNA, SNTAGT. There are 14 residues in the CDR3. The CDR3 DNA follows: TGTGCCAGCAGTGATCCCAGGTACACAGATACGCAGTATTTT. Translating it yields CASSDPRYTDTQYF.

The V gene is TRBV7-3, the J gene TRBJ1-1, with 11 bases lining up with TRBD1. Germline V CDR1 and CDR2: SGHTA, FQGTGA. With V trimmed by 3 bases and J by 4 bases, 4 bases remained unmatched. The CDR3 runs to 15 residues. CDR3: CASSFPGTGGTEAFF. The CDR3 coding sequence is TGTGCCAGCAGCTTCCCCGGGACAGGGGGCACTGAAGCTTTCTTT.

This sequence joins TRBV5-6 and TRBJ2-7, with 11 bases that match TRBD2. V trimming: 3 bases; J trimming: 1 base; junction bases outside the gene matches: 12. The CDR3 has 18 amino acids. Germline CDR1 and CDR2: SGHDT and YYEEEE. The CDR3 here is CASSSIAGGRKRSYEQYF. In DNA form, the CDR3 reads TGTGCCAGCAGCTCGATAGCGGGAGGGAGAAAGAGGTCCTACGAGCAGTACTTC.

The chain joins TRBV19 to TRBJ1-5, with D possibly being TRBD1 (5 bases). The CDR3 spans 13 residues. Germline-derived CDR1 and CDR2 are LNHDA and SQIVND (reference sequence). V was pared by 6 bases and J by 9 bases, with 15 bases between. CDR3 nucleotides: TGTGCCAGTAGCCACCAGGGAGGGACGCCCCAGCATTTT. Encoded protein: CASSHQGGTPQHF.

The rearrangement uses TRBV6-1 and TRBJ1-2; 7 positions agree with TRBD1. Germline lookup yields CDR1 MNHNS and CDR2 SASEGT. The CDR3 length is 14 residues. V trimming: 5 bases; J trimming: 8 bases; junction bases outside the gene matches: 11. The CDR3 region has the DNA TGTGCCAGCAGTTGGGGCGAGGGGGCGCGGGGCTACACCTTC. This gives the protein CASSWGEGARGYTF.

The chain joins TRBV21-1 to TRBJ1-2. TRBV21-1 is a documented pseudogene. CDR3 size: 12 residues. CDR3 DNA sequence: TGTGCCAGCAGCGGTACGACCCGCTTGGTGGCCTTC. It is translated as CASSGTTRLVAF.

This chain links TRBV2 with TRBJ1-3; no clear D. The germline gives CDR1 SNHLY, CDR2 FYNNEI. Trimming pared 4 bases from V and 2 bases from J, leaving 12 bases between. The length of the CDR3 is 15 residues. The CDR3 spells CASSVEGGTGNTIYF. The DNA for the CDR3 is TGTGCCAGCAGTGTGGAGGGCGGGACTGGAAACACCATATATTTT.

The rearrangement links TRBV10-3 to TRBJ1-5, with 9 bases aligning to TRBD1. Germline CDR1 reads ENHRY; CDR2 reads SYGVKD. This CDR3 is 15 amino acids long. V gave up 6 bases and J gave up 0 bases; unmatched junction bases: 3. The CDR3 region is CAIRGTGNSNQPQHF. DNA of the CDR3: TGTGCCATCAGGGGGACAGGGAATAGCAATCAGCCCCAGCATTTT.

V gene TRBV18 combines with J gene TRBJ2-7, with a weak D call TRBD2 (5 bases). The CDR3 is 12 amino acids. V was cut by 3 bases and J by 6 bases, with 9 bases left in between. From germline, CDR1 is KGHSH and CDR2 LQKENI. The CDR3 loop reads CASSPDFSEQYF. In DNA form, the CDR3 reads TGTGCCAGCTCACCGGACTTTTCCGAGCAGTACTTC.

The J gene is TRBJ1-2, the V gene TRBV28, with 9 nucleotides matching TRBD1. This CDR3 has 14 amino acids. Germline CDR1 and CDR2: MDHEN and SYDVKM. With 4 bases clipped from V and 4 bases from J, the junction kept 4 bases outside the gene matches. CDR3 DNA sequence: TGTGCCAGCAGTTCAACAGGGGGCGCCTATGGCTACACCTTC. Its protein product is CASSSTGGAYGYTF.

The chain is built from TRBV6-4 and TRBJ1-1, with 8 bases aligning to TRBD1. J lost 7 bases, V lost 5 bases, and 12 bases had no gene match. Germline V gene lookup returns CDR1 MRHNA and CDR2 SNTAGT. This CDR3 has 15 residues. The CDR3 region is CASSRDPGQAIEAFF. In nucleotides, the CDR3 is TGTGCCAGCAGTCGAGATCCGGGACAGGCGATTGAAGCTTTCTTT.

The chain combines TRBV19 with TRBJ1-5; D remains unclear. CDR1 is LNHDA and CDR2 is SQIVND in the germline V gene (reference sequence). CDR3 length equals 15 residues. Trimming took off 5 bases at V and 2 bases at J, with 13 bases between the two ends. The CDR3 here is CASSDQVSGNQPQHF. As DNA, the CDR3 is TGTGCCAGTAGTGACCAGGTGTCGGGCAATCAGCCCCAGCATTTT.